This T cell receptor beta chain originates from a study of blood T cell repertoires in COVID-19. The wider study: Samples came from the United States, Italy and Spain, spanning acute and convalescent COVID-19.

Repertoires were generated with immunoSEQ multiplex PCR, while TCRdb's copy carries only in-frame clones and drops some. The top ten clones hold 9.5% to 11% of a sample with around 150,000 clones, roughly four fifths of them seen once. Everyone who took part was 18 to 89 years old, and they came from about two dozen US areas. J lost 5 bases, V lost 4 bases, and 12 bases had no gene match. CDR3 length: 16 residues. Germline V gene sequence: CDR1 MDHEN, CDR2 SYDVKM. The chain joins TRBV28 to TRBJ2-7; 9 nucleotides match TRBD1. The receptor was isolated from a man in his fifties or sixties who had recovered from COVID-19. The sequencing input was PBMCs or T cells enriched from blood (not recorded which). The chain's CDR3 is CASSYPSGQGKDEQYF. In nucleotides, the CDR3 is TGTGCCAGCAGTTACCCCTCCGGACAGGGGAAAGACGAGCAGTACTTC.